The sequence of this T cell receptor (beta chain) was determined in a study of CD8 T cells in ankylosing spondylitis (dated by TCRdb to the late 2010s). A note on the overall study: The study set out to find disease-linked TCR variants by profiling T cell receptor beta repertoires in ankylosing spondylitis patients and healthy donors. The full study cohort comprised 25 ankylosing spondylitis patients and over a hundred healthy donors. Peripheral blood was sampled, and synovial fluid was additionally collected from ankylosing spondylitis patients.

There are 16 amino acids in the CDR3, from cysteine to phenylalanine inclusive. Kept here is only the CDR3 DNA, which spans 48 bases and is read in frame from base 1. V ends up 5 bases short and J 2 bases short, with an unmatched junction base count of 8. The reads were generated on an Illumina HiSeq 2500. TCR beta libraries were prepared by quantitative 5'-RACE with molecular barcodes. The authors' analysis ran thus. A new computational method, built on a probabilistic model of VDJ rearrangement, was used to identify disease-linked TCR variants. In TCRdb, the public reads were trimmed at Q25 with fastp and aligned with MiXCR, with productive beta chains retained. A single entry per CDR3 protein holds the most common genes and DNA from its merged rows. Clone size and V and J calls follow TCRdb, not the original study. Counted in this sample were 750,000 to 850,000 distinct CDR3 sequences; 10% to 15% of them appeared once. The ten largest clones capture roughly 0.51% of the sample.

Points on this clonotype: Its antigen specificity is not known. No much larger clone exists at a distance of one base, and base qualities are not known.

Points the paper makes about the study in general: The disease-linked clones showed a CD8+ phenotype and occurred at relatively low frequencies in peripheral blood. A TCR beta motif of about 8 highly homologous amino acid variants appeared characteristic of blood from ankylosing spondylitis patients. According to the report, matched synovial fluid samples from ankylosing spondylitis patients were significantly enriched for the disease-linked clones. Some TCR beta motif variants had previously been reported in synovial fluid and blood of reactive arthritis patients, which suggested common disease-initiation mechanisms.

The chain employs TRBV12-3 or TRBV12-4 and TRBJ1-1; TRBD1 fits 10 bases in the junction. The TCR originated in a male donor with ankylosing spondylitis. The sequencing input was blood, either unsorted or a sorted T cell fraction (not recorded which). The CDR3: CASSLWTGGGNTEAFF. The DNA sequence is TGTGCCAGCAGTCTTTGGACAGGGGGAGGAAACACTGAAGCTTTCTTT.